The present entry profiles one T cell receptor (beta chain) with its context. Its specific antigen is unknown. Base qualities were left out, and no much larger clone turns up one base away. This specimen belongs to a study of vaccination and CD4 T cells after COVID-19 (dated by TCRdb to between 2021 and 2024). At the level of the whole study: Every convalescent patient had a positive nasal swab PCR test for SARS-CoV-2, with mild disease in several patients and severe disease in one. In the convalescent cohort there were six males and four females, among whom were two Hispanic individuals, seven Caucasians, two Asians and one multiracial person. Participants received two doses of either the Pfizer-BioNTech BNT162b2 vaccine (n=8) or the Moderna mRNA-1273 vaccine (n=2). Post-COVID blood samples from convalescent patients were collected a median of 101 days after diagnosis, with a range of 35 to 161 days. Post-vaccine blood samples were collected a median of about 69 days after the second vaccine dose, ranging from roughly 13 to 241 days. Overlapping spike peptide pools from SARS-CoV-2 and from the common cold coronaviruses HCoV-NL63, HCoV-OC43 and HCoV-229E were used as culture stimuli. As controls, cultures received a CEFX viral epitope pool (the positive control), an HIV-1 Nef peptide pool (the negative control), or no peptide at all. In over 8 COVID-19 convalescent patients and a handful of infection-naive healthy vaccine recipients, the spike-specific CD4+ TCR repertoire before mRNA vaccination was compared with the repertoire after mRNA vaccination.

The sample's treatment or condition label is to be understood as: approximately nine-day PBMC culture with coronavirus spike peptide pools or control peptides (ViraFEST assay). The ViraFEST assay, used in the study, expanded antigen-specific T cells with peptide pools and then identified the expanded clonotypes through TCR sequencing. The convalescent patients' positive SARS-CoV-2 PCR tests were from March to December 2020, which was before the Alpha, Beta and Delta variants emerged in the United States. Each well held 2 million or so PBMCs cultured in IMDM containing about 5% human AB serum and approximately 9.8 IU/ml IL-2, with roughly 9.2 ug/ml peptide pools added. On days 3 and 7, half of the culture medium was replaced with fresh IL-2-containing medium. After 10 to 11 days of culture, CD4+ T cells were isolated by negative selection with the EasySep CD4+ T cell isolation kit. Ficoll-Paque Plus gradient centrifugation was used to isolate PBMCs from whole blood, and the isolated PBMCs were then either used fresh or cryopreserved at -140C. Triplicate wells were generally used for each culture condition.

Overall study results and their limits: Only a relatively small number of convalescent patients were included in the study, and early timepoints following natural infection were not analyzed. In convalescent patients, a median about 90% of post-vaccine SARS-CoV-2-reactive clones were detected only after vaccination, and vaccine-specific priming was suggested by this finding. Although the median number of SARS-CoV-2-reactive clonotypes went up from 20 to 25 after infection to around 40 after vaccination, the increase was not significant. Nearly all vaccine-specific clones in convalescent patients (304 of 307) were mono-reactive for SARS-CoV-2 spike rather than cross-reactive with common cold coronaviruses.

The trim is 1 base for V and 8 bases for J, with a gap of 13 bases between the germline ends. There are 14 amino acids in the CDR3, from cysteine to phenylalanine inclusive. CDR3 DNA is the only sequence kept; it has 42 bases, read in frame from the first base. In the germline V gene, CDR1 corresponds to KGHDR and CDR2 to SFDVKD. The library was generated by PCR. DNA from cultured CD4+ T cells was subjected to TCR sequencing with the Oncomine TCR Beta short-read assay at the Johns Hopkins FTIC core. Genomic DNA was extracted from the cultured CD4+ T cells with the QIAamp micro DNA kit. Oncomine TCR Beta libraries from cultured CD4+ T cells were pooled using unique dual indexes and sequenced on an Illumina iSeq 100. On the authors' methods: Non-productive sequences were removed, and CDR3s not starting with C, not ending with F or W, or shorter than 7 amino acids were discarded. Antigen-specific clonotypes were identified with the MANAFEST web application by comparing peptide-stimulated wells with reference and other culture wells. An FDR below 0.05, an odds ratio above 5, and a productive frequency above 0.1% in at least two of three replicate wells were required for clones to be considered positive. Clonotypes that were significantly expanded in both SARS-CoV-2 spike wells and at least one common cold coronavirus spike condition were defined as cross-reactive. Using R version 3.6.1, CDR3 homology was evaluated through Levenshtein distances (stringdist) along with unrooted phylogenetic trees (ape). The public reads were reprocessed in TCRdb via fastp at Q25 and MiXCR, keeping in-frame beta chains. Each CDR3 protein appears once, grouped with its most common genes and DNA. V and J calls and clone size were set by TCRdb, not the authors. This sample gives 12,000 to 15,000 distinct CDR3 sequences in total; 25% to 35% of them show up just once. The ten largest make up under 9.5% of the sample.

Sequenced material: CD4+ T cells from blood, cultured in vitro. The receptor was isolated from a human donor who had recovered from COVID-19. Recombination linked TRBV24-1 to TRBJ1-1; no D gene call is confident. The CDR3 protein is CATSDFLIRAEAFF. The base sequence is TGTGCCACCAGTGATTTCTTGATTCGAGCCGAAGCTTTCTTT.